These T cell receptor beta chains were read from a single sample in a study of cytomegalovirus exposure and HLA in healthy donors. Sequenced by immunoSEQ multiplex PCR; TCRdb stores in-frame clones only, minus some. The sample has 330,000 or so clones; about nine tenths are singletons. Material for sequencing was PBMCs. The receptor set was obtained from a woman between 18 and 29 years old in good health and CMV-seronegative. Each CDR3 is given with its conserved first and last residue. The D gene is left open where the match is weak. The listing skips clone size in some rows; elsewhere it reads once, few, many or a size class.

TRBD2 | once | TRBJ2-1 | TRBV5-1 | TGCGCCAGCAGCTTGGCCAGCGGGAACTCCTACAATGAGCAGTTCTTC | CASSLASGNSYNEQFF
. | . | TRBJ2-1 | TRBV19 | TGTGCCAGTAGTAGGCGGGACCCGTACAATGAGCAGTTCTTC | CASSRRDPYNEQFF
TRBD1 | once | TRBJ1-2 | TRBV9 | TGTGCCAGCGTACGACAGGGCACAGATAGCTACACCTTC | CASVRQGTDSYTF
. | . | TRBJ2-1 | TRBV2 | TGTGCCAGCAGTGAAGATAGGGCAGGGTCGCTGTTCTTC | CASSEDRAGSLFF
TRBD1 | few | TRBJ2-7 | TRBV18 | TGTGCCAGCTCACCCCCGGGACAGGGTAACTACGAGCAGTACTTC | CASSPPGQGNYEQYF
. | . | TRBJ1-2 | TRBV6-5 | TGTGCCAGCAGGGCTTCCTCTAACTATGGCTACACCTTC | CASRASSNYGYTF
. | . | TRBJ1-2 | TRBV7-2 | TGTGCCAGCAGCTTAAAGGCGGATGCGGCTAGCTATGGCTACACCTTC | CASSLKADAASYGYTF
TRBD2 | . | TRBJ2-1 | TRBV4-3 | TGCGCCAGCGGAGAGAGCGGGAGTGTGAGGAATGAGCAGTTCTTC | CASGESGSVRNEQFF
TRBD1 | few | TRBJ1-5 | TRBV18 | TGTGCCAGCTCATCCGGACAGGGCCATCAGCCCCAGCATTTT | CASSSGQGHQPQHF
TRBD1 | once | TRBJ2-1 | TRBV5-5 | TGTGCCAGCAGCTTACAGGGGGGCTCCTACAATGAGCAGTTCTTC | CASSLQGGSYNEQFF
TRBD2 | . | TRBJ2-1 | TRBV5-1 | TGCGCCAGCAGCTCCGGGGTGATCGGGGGGAATGAGCAGTTCTTC | CASSSGVIGGNEQFF
. | . | TRBJ1-2 | TRBV4-2 | TGTGCCAGCAGCCAAGAAACAGATTATGGCTACACCTTC | CASSQETDYGYTF
TRBD2 | . | TRBJ2-7 | TRBV28 | TGTGCCAGCAGAGTGCCGGGACTAGCGAACGAGCAGTACTTC | CASRVPGLANEQYF
. | . | TRBJ1-2 | TRBV6-5 | TGTGCCAGCAGTTACTCGCCCGACACCGATGGCTACACCTTC | CASSYSPDTDGYTF
. | . | TRBJ2-7 | TRBV21-1 | TGTGCCAGCAGCAAATCGGGAGGTTGGGGGGGGACTATCCCCTACGAGCAGTACTTC | CASSKSGGWGGTIPYEQYF
. | . | TRBJ1-1 | TRBV6-5 | TGTGCCAGCAACGACGGAGGAGGGGACACTGAAGCTTTCTTT | CASNDGGGDTEAFF
TRBD1 | . | TRBJ2-7 | TRBV5-4 | TGTGCCAGCAGCGAGGGGACAGAAGACGAGCAGTACTTC | CASSEGTEDEQYF
. | . | TRBJ2-7 | TRBV9 | TGTGCCAGCAGCGTAGCCCCCCTCGGACTACGCGACGAGCAGTACTTC | CASSVAPLGLRDEQYF
. | once | TRBJ1-1 | TRBV11-2 | TGTGCCAGCAGCTTCTTAGGGGCAGGGTCCACTGAAGCTTTCTTT | CASSFLGAGSTEAFF
TRBD1 | . | TRBJ1-2 | TRBV28 | TGTGCCAGCAGGCTGGACAGGGACTATGGCTACACCTTC | CASRLDRDYGYTF
TRBD1 | once | TRBJ2-7 | TRBV7-8 | TGTGCCAGCAGCACTAGGACAGGGGCCGGGTACTACGAGCAGTACTTC | CASSTRTGAGYYEQYF
TRBD2 | . | TRBJ2-4 | TRBV4-1 | TGCGCCAGCAGCCGCCCCGGGACTAAAGACATTCAGTACTTC | CASSRPGTKDIQYF
. | . | TRBJ2-5 | TRBV6-6 | TGTGCCAGCAGTTACGGCACTAGCCGAGCGCAGTACTTC | CASSYGTSRAQYF
TRBD2 | few | TRBJ2-7 | TRBV5-4 | TGTGCCAGCAGCTCCCTAGCGGGAGGGCCCTACGAGCAGTACTTC | CASSSLAGGPYEQYF
. | . | TRBJ1-5 | TRBV4-2 | TGTGCCAGCAGCCAAGATGATCAGAATCAGCCCCAGCATTTT | CASSQDDQNQPQHF
TRBD1 | . | TRBJ1-4 | TRBV10-3 | TGTGCCATCAGTGACGGGACAGGGGGCGCAGGAAAACTGTTTTTT | CAISDGTGGAGKLFF
. | . | TRBJ2-3 | TRBV28 | TGTGCCAGCAGTTTAGGGGCAGGGAGCACAGATACGCAGTATTTT | CASSLGAGSTDTQYF
. | . | TRBJ1-5 | TRBV4-3 | TGCGCCAGCAGCCAAGATGGGAAGGGAAGGGGTTTGAATCAGCCCCAGCATTTT | CASSQDGKGRGLNQPQHF
TRBD2 | . | TRBJ2-5 | TRBV7-6 | TGTGCCAGCAGCCCCCTAGCGGGAGCGGGTGAGACCCAGTACTTC | CASSPLAGAGETQYF
TRBD1 | . | TRBJ2-2 | TRBV5-1 | TGCGCCAGCAGCTCAGACCTTATTCTGGACAGGGGGGAGCTGTTTTTT | CASSSDLILDRGELFF
TRBD1 | . | TRBJ2-7 | TRBV19 | TGTGCCAGTAGTAGGCCAGTAGGGACAGGGACCTACGAGCAGTACTTC | CASSRPVGTGTYEQYF
TRBD1 | . | TRBJ2-2 | TRBV5-1 | TGCGCCAGCAGCCTTATTCGGACAGGGTCGAACACCGGGGAGCTGTTTTTT | CASSLIRTGSNTGELFF
TRBD1 | few | TRBJ1-2 | TRBV30 | TGTGCCTGGAGACCGACACAGGGGCATGGCTACACCTTC | CAWRPTQGHGYTF
TRBD1 | . | TRBJ1-1 | TRBV7-2 | TGTGCCAGCCGGGGACAGCAAATTATGAACACTGAAGCTTTCTTT | CASRGQQIMNTEAFF
. | . | TRBJ2-3 | TRBV18 | TGTGCCAGCTCACCCCGGGACTCAGATACGCAGTATTTT | CASSPRDSDTQYF
TRBD2 | . | TRBJ2-7 | TRBV4-1 | TGCGCCAGCAGCCAATCCCAGGGGGGACTAGCGGGAGAAGAGCAGTACTTC | CASSQSQGGLAGEEQYF
. | . | TRBJ2-7 | TRBV5-6 | TGTGCCAGCGTTAATTCAGGGGGGCAGGACGAGCAGTACTTC | CASVNSGGQDEQYF
. | . | TRBJ1-4 | TRBV27 | TGTGCCAGCAGTTTTCAGTTTGCAACTAATGAAAAACTGTTTTTT | CASSFQFATNEKLFF
. | . | TRBJ2-7 | TRBV9 | TGTGCCAGCAGCCCTGGGACTCCCCACGAGCAGTACTTC | CASSPGTPHEQYF
. | . | TRBJ2-4 | TRBV5-1 | TGCGCCAGCAGTCCCGGTGCGGGGGCTGGTGAAAACATTCAGTACTTC | CASSPGAGAGENIQYF
. | . | TRBJ2-5 | TRBV4-2 | TGTGCCAGCAGCCAAGAAGGGGCAGGCAACCAAGAGACCCAGTACTTC | CASSQEGAGNQETQYF